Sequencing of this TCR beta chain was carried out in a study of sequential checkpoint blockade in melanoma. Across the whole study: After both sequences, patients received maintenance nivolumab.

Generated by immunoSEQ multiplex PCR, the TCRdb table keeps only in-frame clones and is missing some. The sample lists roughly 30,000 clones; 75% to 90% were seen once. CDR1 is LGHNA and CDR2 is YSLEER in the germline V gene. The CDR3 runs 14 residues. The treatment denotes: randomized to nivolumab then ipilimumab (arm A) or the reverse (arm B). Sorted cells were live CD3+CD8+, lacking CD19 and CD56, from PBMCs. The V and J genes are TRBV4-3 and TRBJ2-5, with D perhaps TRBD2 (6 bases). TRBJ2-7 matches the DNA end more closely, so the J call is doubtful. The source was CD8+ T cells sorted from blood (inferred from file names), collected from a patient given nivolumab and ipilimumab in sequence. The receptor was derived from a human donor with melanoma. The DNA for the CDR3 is TGCGCCAGCAGCCAAGATGGGGAGGATTACGAGCAGTACTTC. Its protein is CASSQDGEDYEQYF.